The text below deals with one TCR beta chain. Its target is not known. The CDR3 is cut off 3 residues early in the read; its end comes from the germline J gene. This entry is derived from a study of T cells in women clearing cervical HPV infection. Study in general: For cases, blood was sampled a median roughly 150 days after lesion detection, interquartile range 90 to 200 days.

The study's findings and limits: Effector/memory and HPV-specific T cells were not isolated, and association timing is unknown.

TCR beta CDR3 amplified by multiplex PCR from about 1200 ng genomic DNA. Profiling relied on immunoSEQ multiplex PCR, and the TCRdb table lists in-frame clones only, not all of them. Recorded for this sample: about 28,000 clones. The CDR3 consists of 13 residues. Deletions cut 9 bases from V and 6 bases from J, with 15 bases between. Germline lookup yields CDR1 LNHDA and CDR2 SQIVND (reference sequence). Cervical HPV DNA detected by MY09/MY11 PCR, typed by dot-blot. This clonotype originated in a woman aged 18 to 75 with a cervical HPV16 infection that either progressed to CIN3+ or cleared (not recorded which). Sequencing input: blood buffy coat. This rearrangement joins TRBV19 to TRBJ1-5, with D possibly matching TRBD1 (6 bases). Partial CDR3 DNA: TGTGCCAGATGGGGGCAGGGCGCTCAGCCC. It encodes CARWGQGAQP. The full-length CDR3 reads as CARWGQGAQPQHF.